This T cell receptor (beta chain) emerged from a study of response to subunit inactivated influenza vaccine. Study-wide results and limits: Authors suggested each seasonal flu vaccination may recruit only limited numbers of new T cells.

One entry per CDR3 protein, called by TCRdb with MiXCR from the RT-PCR reads. Here the sample spans a few hundred thousand distinct CDR3 sequences, 20% to 25% being singletons. To note about this clonotype: The antigen remains unidentified.

The CDR3 totals 13 residues. Germline V gene lookup returns CDR1 SQVTM and CDR2 ANQGSEA. V shed 3 bases and J shed 2 bases, with 9 bases lying between them. The specimen comprised PBMCs from blood, sampled approximately 20 months after vaccination. The sequence came from a man aged 45-69 years who received an inactivated influenza vaccine. The V gene is TRBV29-1, the J gene TRBJ2-3, with D possibly called TRBD1 or TRBD2 (5 bases each). The CDR3 bases are TGCAGCGTTGAGGGGCGGGTCACAGATACGCAGTATTTT. It yields the protein CSVEGRVTDTQYF.